The sample holds many counts of the clone carrying this T cell receptor beta chain. The antigen remains undetermined. Time point defined: longitudinal time-point 2. PBMCs numbering 2 million and stored at -80 C yielded the unsorted libraries. The CDR3 is 13 residues long. Germline CDR1 and CDR2: SNHLY and FYNNEI. V gave up 4 bases and J gave up 2 bases, with 9 bases separating them. This entry comes from a study of neurological immune-mediated disorders. The cDNA came from 5'RACE, which used 10-nucleotide random UMIs. Every sequencing run produced over 160 million TCR-beta sequences, and the sequences from any one run covered 15-18 subjects. TCRdb itself ran the 5' RACE reads through MiXCR, one entry per CDR3 protein. The sample lists approximately 89,000 distinct CDR3 sequences, approximately 13% occurring once. Whole-study findings and limits: Private repertoires in all groups were suggested by the absence of shared CDR3 amino acid sequences among expanded clones across subjects.

The sample taken for sequencing was PBMCs. The chain carries TRBV2 and TRBJ2-7; possibly TRBD2 for D (5 bases). The TCR comes from a female donor with HTLV-1-associated myelopathy (HAM/TSP). The CDR3 reads CASSVEVTYEQYF. In DNA, the CDR3 is TGTGCCAGCAGTGTGGAGGTAACCTACGAGCAGTACTTC.